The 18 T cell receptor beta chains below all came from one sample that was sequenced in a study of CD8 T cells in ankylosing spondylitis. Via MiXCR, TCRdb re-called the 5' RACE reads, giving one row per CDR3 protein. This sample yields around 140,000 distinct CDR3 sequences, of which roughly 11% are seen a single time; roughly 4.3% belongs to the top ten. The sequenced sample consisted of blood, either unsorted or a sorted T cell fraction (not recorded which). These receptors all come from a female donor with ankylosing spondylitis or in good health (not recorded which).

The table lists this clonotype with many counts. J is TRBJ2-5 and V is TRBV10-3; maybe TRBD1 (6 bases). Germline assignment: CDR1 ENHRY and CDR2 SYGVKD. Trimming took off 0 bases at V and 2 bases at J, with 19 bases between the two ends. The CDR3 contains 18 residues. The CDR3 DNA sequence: TGTGCCATCAGTGAGTCTTTAAAGAGGACAGCCTATCAAGAGACCCAGTACTTC. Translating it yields CAISESLKRTAYQETQYF.

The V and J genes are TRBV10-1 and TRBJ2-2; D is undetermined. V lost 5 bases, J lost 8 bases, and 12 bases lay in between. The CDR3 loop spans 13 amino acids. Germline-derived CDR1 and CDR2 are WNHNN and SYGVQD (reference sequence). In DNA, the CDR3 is TGCGCCAGCAGTCCCTCGGCGGTGGGGGAGCTGTTTTTT. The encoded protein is CASSPSAVGELFF.

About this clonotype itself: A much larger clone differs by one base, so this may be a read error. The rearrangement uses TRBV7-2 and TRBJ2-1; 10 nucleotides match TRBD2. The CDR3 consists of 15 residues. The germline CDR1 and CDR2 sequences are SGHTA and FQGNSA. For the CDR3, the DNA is TGTGCCAGCAGCTTCACTAGCGGGAATTACATTGAGCAGTTCTTC. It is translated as CASSFTSGNYIEQFF.

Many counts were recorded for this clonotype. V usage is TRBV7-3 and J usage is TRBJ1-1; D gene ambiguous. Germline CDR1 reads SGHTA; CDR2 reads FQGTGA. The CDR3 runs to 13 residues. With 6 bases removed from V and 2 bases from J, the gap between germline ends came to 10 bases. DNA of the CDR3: TGTGCCAGCAGATTCGGACCCAACACTGAAGCTTTCTTT. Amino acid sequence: CASRFGPNTEAFF.

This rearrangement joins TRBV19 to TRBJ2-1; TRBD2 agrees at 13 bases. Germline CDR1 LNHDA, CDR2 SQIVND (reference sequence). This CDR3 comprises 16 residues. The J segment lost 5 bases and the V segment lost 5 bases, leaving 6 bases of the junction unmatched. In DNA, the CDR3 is TGTGCCAGTAGTTCCAGGACTAGCGGGGGCCACAATGAGCAGTTCTTC. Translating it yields CASSSRTSGGHNEQFF.

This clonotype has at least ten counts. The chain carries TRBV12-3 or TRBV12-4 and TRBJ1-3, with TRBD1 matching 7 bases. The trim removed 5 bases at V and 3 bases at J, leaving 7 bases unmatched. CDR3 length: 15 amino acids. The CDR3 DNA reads TGTGCCAGCAGTACCGACAGGGTGGTTGGAAACACCATATATTTT. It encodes CASSTDRVVGNTIYF.

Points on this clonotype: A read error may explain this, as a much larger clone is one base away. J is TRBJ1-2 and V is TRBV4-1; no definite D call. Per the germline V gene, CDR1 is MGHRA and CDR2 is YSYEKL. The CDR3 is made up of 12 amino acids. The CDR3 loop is CASSKENYGHTF. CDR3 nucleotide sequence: TGCGCCAGCAGCAAAGAAAACTATGGCCACACCTTC.

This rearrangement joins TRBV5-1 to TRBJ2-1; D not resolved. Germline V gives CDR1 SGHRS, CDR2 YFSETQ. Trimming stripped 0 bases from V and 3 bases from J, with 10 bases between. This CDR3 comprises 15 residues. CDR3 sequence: CASSLDGPFYNEQFF. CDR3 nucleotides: TGCGCCAGCAGCTTGGATGGACCCTTCTACAATGAGCAGTTCTTC.

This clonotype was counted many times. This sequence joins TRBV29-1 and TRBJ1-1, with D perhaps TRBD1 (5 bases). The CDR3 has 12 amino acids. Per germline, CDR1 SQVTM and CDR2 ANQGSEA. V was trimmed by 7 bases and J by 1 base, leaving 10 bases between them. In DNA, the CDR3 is TGCAGCGCTGGACATTCGAACACTGAAGCTTTCTTT. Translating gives CSAGHSNTEAFF.

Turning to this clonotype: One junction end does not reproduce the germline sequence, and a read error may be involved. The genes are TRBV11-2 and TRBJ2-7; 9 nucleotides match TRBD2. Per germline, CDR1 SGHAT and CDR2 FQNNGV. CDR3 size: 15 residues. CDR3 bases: TGTGCCAGCAGCTTAGGAGCGGGGGGCAACTACGAGCAGTGCTTC. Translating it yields CASSLGAGGNYEQCF.

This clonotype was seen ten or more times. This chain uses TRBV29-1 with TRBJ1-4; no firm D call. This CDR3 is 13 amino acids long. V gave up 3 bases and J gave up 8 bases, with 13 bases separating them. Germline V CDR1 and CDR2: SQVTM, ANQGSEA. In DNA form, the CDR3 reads TGCAGCGTTGAGAGAGGGATTGAAGAAAAACTGTTTTTT. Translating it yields CSVERGIEEKLFF.

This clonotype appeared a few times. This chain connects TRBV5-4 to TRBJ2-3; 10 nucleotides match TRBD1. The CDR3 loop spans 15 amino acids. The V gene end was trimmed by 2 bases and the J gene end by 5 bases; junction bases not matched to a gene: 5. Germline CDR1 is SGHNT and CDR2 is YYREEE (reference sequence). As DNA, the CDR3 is TGTGCCAGCAGCTTATGGGACAGGGGTTTAGATACGCAGTATTTT. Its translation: CASSLWDRGLDTQYF.

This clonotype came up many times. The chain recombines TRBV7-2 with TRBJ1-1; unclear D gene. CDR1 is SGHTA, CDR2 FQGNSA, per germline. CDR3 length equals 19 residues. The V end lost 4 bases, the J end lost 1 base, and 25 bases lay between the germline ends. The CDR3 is CASSSVTIGSPITNTEAFF. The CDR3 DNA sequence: TGTGCCAGCAGCTCCGTCACAATTGGGTCCCCGATAACGAACACTGAAGCTTTCTTT. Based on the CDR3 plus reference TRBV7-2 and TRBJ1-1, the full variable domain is GAGVSQSPSNKVTEKGKDVELRCDPISGHTALYWYRQSLGQGLEFLIYFQGNSAPDKSGLPSDRFSAERTGGSVSTLTIQRTQQEDSAVYLCASSSVTIGSPITNTEAFFGQGTRLTVV.

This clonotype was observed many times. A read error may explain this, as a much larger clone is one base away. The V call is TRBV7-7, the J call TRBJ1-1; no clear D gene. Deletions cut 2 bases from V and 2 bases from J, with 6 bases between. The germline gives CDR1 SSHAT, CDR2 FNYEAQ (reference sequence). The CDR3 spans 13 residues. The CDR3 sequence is CASSLHGNTEAFF. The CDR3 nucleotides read TGTGCCAGCAGCTTACACGGAAACACTGAAGCTTTCTTT.

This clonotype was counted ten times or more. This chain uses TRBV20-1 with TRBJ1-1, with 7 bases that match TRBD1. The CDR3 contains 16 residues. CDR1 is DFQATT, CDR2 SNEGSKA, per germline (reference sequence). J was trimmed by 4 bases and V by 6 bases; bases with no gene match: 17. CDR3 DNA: TGCAGTGCCCCGTATTTCCGGGACAGAAGAGGCACTGAAGCTTTCTTT. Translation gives CSAPYFRDRRGTEAFF.

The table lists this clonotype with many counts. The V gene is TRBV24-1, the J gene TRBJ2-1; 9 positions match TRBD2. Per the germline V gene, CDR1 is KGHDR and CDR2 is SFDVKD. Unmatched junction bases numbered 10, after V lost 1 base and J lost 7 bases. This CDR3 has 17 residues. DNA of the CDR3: TGTGCCACCAGTGATTTCCAGGAGCGGGGGGTAATAAATGAGCAGTTCTTC. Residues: CATSDFQERGVINEQFF.

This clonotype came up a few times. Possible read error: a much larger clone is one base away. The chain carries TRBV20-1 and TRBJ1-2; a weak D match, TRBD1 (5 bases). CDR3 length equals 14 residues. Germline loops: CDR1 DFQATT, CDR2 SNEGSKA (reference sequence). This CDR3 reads CSASQATANYGYPF. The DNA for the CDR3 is TGCAGTGCTTCTCAGGCGACAGCTAACTATGGCTACCCCTTC.

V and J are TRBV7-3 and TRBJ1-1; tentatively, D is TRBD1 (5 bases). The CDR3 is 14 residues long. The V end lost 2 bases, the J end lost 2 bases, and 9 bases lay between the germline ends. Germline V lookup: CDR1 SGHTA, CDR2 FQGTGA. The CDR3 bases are TGTGCCAGCAGCTTAGGGGCAGGAAACACTGAAGCTTTCTTT. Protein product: CASSLGAGNTEAFF. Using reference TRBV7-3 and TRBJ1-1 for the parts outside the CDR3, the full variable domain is GAGVSQTPSNKVTEKGKYVELRCDPISGHTALYWYRQSLGQGPEFLIYFQGTGAADDSGLPNDRFFAVRPEGSVSTLKIQRTERGDSAVYLCASSLGAGNTEAFFGQGTRLTVV.